This TCR beta chain was obtained from a study of cytomegalovirus exposure and HLA in healthy donors (dated by TCRdb to about 2017). Regarding the research as a whole: An earlier analysis of some 620 of the donors reported about 260 Gb of sequence data and 100 million to 120 million unique TCR beta sequences obtained from around 180 million T cells. An early release covering roughly 640 HLA-typed donors comprised approximately 290 gigabases of sequencing data and around 86 million unique TCR sequences. Of the roughly 400 genotyped donors, over 70% fell in the genetic ancestry cluster associated with self-reported Caucasian donors. The study aimed to test whether signatures of past pathogen exposure could be identified by cataloging public T cell receptors. The T cell repertoires of 670 or so subjects were profiled by immunosequencing and related to cytomegalovirus serostatus. In addition to the first cohort of roughly 700 subjects, a separate validation cohort of over 90 different subjects was used. High-throughput TCR immunosequencing, statistical association of individual TCRs with disease status, and machine learning were combined to predict cytomegalovirus infection status. A later analysis re-analyzed previously published TCR beta repertoires from roughly 630 donors and added high-resolution HLA genotyping to study TCR occurrence patterns. Rather than drawing on any new phenotypic data, the later analysis identified candidate immune exposures from TCR beta sequences and the way those sequences occurred across donors. An earlier analysis of roughly 580 of the donors used high-throughput TCR beta sequencing to judge whether each TCR beta V gene segment behaved as functional or pseudogenic. Donor age, sex, ethnicity and CMV serostatus were compiled alongside the repertoire data. A later genetic analysis used genome-wide SNP genotypes for about three fifths of the 666 donors, treating that subset as a discovery cohort. All discovery cohort repertoires had been generated on a single sequencing platform. Class I and class II HLA loci were covered by the typing at four-digit resolution. Typing coverage varied by locus: about 620-640 donors for A, B, C, DRB1 and DQB1; roughly 510 for DQA1; nearly 610 for DPA1; approximately 490 for DPB1. A handful of DR-DQ haplotypes were handled as single units for association and clustering because linkage in the cohort was strong. On average, around 240,000 unique TCR beta nucleotide sequences were sequenced per donor among several hundred genotyped donors of the cohort, with 15% to 20% of those sequences being non-productive.

In total, roughly 670 healthy bone marrow donors made up the cohort. All cohort members were sampled while nominally healthy, although unrecorded immune exposures were likely present. The donor was CMV seropositive and was included in the group of approximately 310 seropositive cohort members. A peripheral blood sample was provided by each donor, and peripheral blood mononuclear cells were used for TCR beta sequencing. The Qiagen DNeasy Blood Extraction Kit was used to extract genomic DNA from the blood cell samples. Taken from cysteine to phenylalanine, the CDR3 has 19 residues. The kept DNA is CDR3 alone, 57 bases in frame from the first base. Ends trimmed: V by 0 bases, J by 2 bases; bases unmatched to a gene: 8. The germline V gene specifies SGDLS as CDR1 and YYNGEE as CDR2. Summary of the overall study and its limitations: In vitro tests confirmed that a few of the cytomegalovirus-associated TCR beta chains recognize cytomegalovirus antigens. In a later analysis, HLA-associated TCR beta chains showed more clonal expansion and lower generation probabilities than non-associated chains that were equally common. Some IMGT-functional V segments, including TRBV6-2 and TRBV6-3, could not be distinguished by the 87-base-pair reads and were therefore excluded. Most CMV-associated TCR beta chains appeared to be HLA-restricted in a later analysis, and the HLA associations seemed to be driven largely by CMV exposure. For the cohort, immune exposure information was limited to CMV serostatus. According to a later analysis, parvovirus B19, influenza, CMV and Epstein-Barr virus appeared linked to several top co-occurrence clusters. Specific HLA alleles were associated with 15,000 to 20,000 TCR beta sequences at a false discovery rate of 0.05 in a later analysis. The cohort was sequenced for TCR beta chains only, and without alpha or paired-chain data the features that could be detected were limited. Strong co-occurrence of HLA alleles, especially DR and DQ, made assigning TCR associations to individual alleles difficult. It was suggested by the authors that the approach could potentially be generalized to other disease states and immunological phenotypes. The earlier analysis of some 560 of the donors excluded fewer than 20 rarely observed V segments, including chromosome 9 orphons, because counts were too low. A total of 150 to 200 TCR beta chains were listed by the study as associated with cytomegalovirus. In a later analysis, the rate of TCR association differed among HLA loci, with DRB1 alleles having the most associated TCRs and HLA-C alleles having the fewest. Roughly uniform sequencing depth across donors was assumed in presence/absence analyses, although this assumption may not hold. A group of highly shared sequence variants was considered likely to be a technical artifact of the sequencing pipeline. In a later genetic analysis, fewer N-insertions in productive TCRs were reported among donors in an Asian-associated ancestry cluster than the roughly 700-donor mean. V-gene and J-gene trimming of TCR beta chains was associated with a missense DCLRE1C variant in a later genetic analysis, and the association was replicated in an independent cohort. A further reported finding was that TCR beta sequences accurately predicted the HLA-A and HLA-B alleles for most subjects in the first cohort. Because some donors lacked HLA typing at each locus, the association tests relied only on the typed subset. Linkage disequilibrium might explain the correlated functional status among segregating V segments, but an unknown experimental factor could not be excluded. While some public TCRs were present in many individuals, most TCR sequences turned up only very rarely across donors. In an earlier analysis of approximately 590 of the donors, most TCR beta V segments appeared in productive rearrangements about 87% or about 30% of the time, broadly matching IMGT annotations. The classifier was reported to diagnose cytomegalovirus status with high specificity and sensitivity in both the original cohort and the validation cohort.

The method was the immunoSEQ multiplex PCR assay. For the multiplex PCR, a mixture combining 60 forward primers for TCR Vbeta segments and 13 reverse primers for TCR Jbeta segments was used. The CDR3 region of rearranged TCR beta genes was amplified from genomic DNA with a multiplex PCR assay. On the Illumina HiSeq System, the amplified TCR beta libraries were sequenced as 87-base-pair reads. The authors' analysis ran thus. A later analysis counted about 80 million unique TCR beta chains across the 666 repertoires, and roughly 11 million of these chains were shared by at least two donors. Raw reads were error-corrected and collapsed into unique sequences with a nearest-neighbor algorithm that merged closely related sequences to remove PCR and sequencing errors. To assign V, D and J gene segments, CDR3 sequences were aligned to IMGT reference sequences. For a sequence to be retained, a match of at least six nucleotides to both a V gene segment and a J gene segment was required. Rearrangements were called productive when the CDR3 lacked stop codons and stayed in frame with V and J; all others were non-productive. CDR3 was defined according to IMGT convention as the region running from the second conserved V-encoded cysteine to the conserved J-encoded phenylalanine. The earlier analysis of 500 to 600 of the donors excluded sequences that lacked an unambiguous match to a single V gene segment. An earlier analysis of 587 of the donors called V segments functional above 56.7% productive rearrangements and segregating when the between-donor standard deviation exceeded 5%. A statistical classification framework was built for diagnosing cytomegalovirus status from the catalog of TCR beta chain sequences. V and J gene assignment, in a later analysis, came from comparing TCR nucleotide sequences with IMGT/GENE-DB human TR gene sequences. In a later analysis, CDR3 sequences and most-parsimonious VDJ recombination scenarios were assigned using the TCRdist pipeline. In a later analysis, each TCR beta chain was defined by its CDR3 amino acid sequence together with its V-gene family, and reads without a unique V-gene family were excluded. As a way to deal with suspected cross-contamination and a sequencing artifact, a later analysis dropped 592 nucleotide sequences that were highly shared and had low generation probability. For each public chain, a later analysis derived a clonal expansion index from normalized ranks of inferred template counts within each repertoire. In a later analysis, generation probabilities were computed using a VDJ recombination model fitted to out-of-frame rearrangements, and the results were checked against IGoR. A later analysis scored TCR-TCR, TCR-HLA and TCR-CMV co-occurrence with hypergeometric tests, applying a repertoire-size bias correction to TCR pairs. To estimate false discovery rates, a later analysis permuted the HLA or CMV assignments 20 times. A later analysis grouped co-occurring TCRs with DBSCAN, adding TCRdist sequence similarity when clustering within HLA-allele-positive subsets. Repertoires with fewer than 30,000 or more than 120,000 public chains, plus five repertoires with anomalous nucleotide sharing, were excluded from co-occurrence clustering. TCRdb limited this immuneACCESS table to in-frame rearrangements with V and J called. A share of clones is missing; checked studies link under half to unresolved V genes, and the rest is unexplained. That table supplies the V and J calls and clone size; D and trimming were determined from the DNA. This sample holds about 120,000 clones; 70% to 80% were observed only once. Under 14% of the sample lies in the top ten.

On this clone: Its cognate antigen has yet to be identified. No much larger clone is present one base from it, and per-base qualities are unavailable.

This receptor was taken from a woman in her 50s in good health and CMV-seropositive. The specimen sequenced was PBMCs. The chain is assembled from TRBV9 and TRBJ2-6, with 10 central nucleotides matching TRBD1. The DNA reads as follows: TGTGCCAGCAGCGTAGAAGGGACAGGGGTCTGGGCTGGGGCCAACGTCCTGACTTTC. This yields the protein CASSVEGTGVWAGANVLTF.